This TCR beta chain was observed in a study of blood T cell repertoires in COVID-19. About the research overall: The origin of the acute and convalescent COVID-19 samples was the United States, Italy and Spain. From T cells, B-cell-depleted T cells, or PBMCs came the material, which was cDNA or gDNA.

In regard to this clone: At the DNA level, this CDR3 is encoded by other sequences in the same sample as well.

CDR1 and CDR2 (germline): SEHNR, FQNEAQ (reference sequence). This CDR3 contains 14 residues. Trimming stripped 1 base from V and 5 bases from J, with 6 bases between. Only in-frame clones appear in the TCRdb table, and some are missing; sequencing was by immunoSEQ multiplex PCR. The table lists about 300,000 clones, about nine tenths of them singletons. The sequence was obtained from a woman between 50 and 59 years old with COVID-19, enrolled during active disease. Sequencing used peripheral blood. V is TRBV7-9 and J is TRBJ1-6; D remains ambiguous. The CDR3 here is CASSLGQNNSPLHF. CDR3 DNA sequence: TGTGCCAGCAGCTTAGGTCAGAATAATTCACCCCTCCACTTT.